Listed below are T cell receptor beta chains from one sample, sequenced in a study of T cell responses to AZD1222 COVID-19 vaccine. Here immunoSEQ multiplex PCR was the method, and the copy in TCRdb shows in-frame clones only, minus some. Among 150,000 to 160,000 clones listed, approximately 86% were seen once. Specimen: peripheral blood, collected after recovery from COVID-19. These receptors originate from an adult who had recovered from COVID-19. Both conserved end residues are part of each CDR3. D genes are given only for firm matches. Expanded clones get a size class; other rows say once, few or many, or leave the size out.

j_call v_call d_call clone_size cdr3_aa cdr3_nt
TRBJ2-1 TRBV5-1 NA NA CASSLANEQFF TGCGCCAGCAGCTTGGCGAATGAGCAGTTCTTC
TRBJ2-3 TRBV19 NA few CASSMRAVASTDTQYF TGTGCCAGTAGTATGCGGGCGGTTGCTAGCACAGATACGCAGTATTTT
TRBJ2-4 TRBV28 NA NA CASSFGGRIQYF TGTGCCAGCAGTTTCGGGGGGCGGATTCAGTACTTC
TRBJ2-3 TRBV7-9 NA NA CASSPRAMSDTQYF TGTGCCAGCAGCCCTCGGGCCATGTCAGATACGCAGTATTTT
TRBJ1-1 TRBV18 TRBD1 NA CASSPDRGKDLTEAFF TGTGCCAGCTCACCTGACAGGGGTAAAGACCTCACTGAAGCTTTCTTT
TRBJ2-5 TRBV7-6 NA NA CASSSFGPAVEAQYF TGTGCCAGCAGCTCCTTTGGCCCAGCGGTTGAGGCCCAGTACTTC
TRBJ2-3 TRBV9 NA NA CASSFDRSTDTQYF TGTGCCAGCAGCTTTGACAGGAGCACAGATACGCAGTATTTT
TRBJ2-7 TRBV28 TRBD2 NA CASSSTGTSMYEQYF TGTGCCAGCAGTTCAACCGGGACTAGCATGTACGAGCAGTACTTC
TRBJ1-1 TRBV6-5 TRBD1 NA CASSYAGGTEAFF TGTGCCAGCAGTTACGCAGGGGGTACTGAAGCTTTCTTT
TRBJ2-7 TRBV28 TRBD1 NA CASTLGQGRYEQYF TGTGCCAGCACCTTGGGACAGGGCCGCTACGAGCAGTACTTC
TRBJ2-5 TRBV5-4 TRBD1 once CASSLTGQGETQYF TGTGCCAGCAGCTTGACGGGACAGGGAGAGACCCAGTACTTC
TRBJ1-1 TRBV29-1 NA NA CSVQLSGGENTEAFF TGCAGCGTCCAACTCTCCGGGGGGGAGAACACTGAAGCTTTCTTT
TRBJ1-3 TRBV19 NA NA CASSIRPASGNTIYF TGTGCCAGTAGTATTCGACCCGCCTCTGGAAACACCATATATTTT
TRBJ2-7 TRBV3-1/TRBV3-2 NA NA CASSQGTVGSYEQYF TGTGCCAGCAGCCAAGGGACAGTCGGTTCCTACGAGCAGTACTTC
TRBJ1-1 TRBV7-2 NA once CASSLGSVSTEAFF TGTGCCAGCAGCTTAGGCTCAGTGAGCACTGAAGCTTTCTTT
TRBJ1-1 TRBV4-1 NA NA CASRDGYTEAFF TGCGCCAGCAGGGACGGATACACTGAAGCTTTCTTT
TRBJ1-1 TRBV6-2/TRBV6-3 TRBD1 NA CASSSERTGGNTEAFF TGTGCCAGCAGTTCGGAGAGGACAGGGGGGAACACTGAAGCTTTCTTT
TRBJ1-4 TRBV6-5 TRBD1 NA CASTQGGSNEKLFF TGTGCCAGCACCCAGGGGGGCAGTAATGAAAAACTGTTTTTT
TRBJ2-7 TRBV19 TRBD2 NA CASSLYPSGGPGDEQYF TGTGCCAGTAGTCTCTACCCTAGCGGGGGTCCCGGGGACGAGCAGTACTTC
TRBJ1-6 TRBV28 NA NA CASTLQGSPLHF TGTGCCAGCACCCTACAGGGATCACCCCTCCACTTT
TRBJ1-4 TRBV30 NA NA CAWSVPESLLNEKLFF TGTGCCTGGAGTGTACCAGAGTCGCTTCTCAATGAAAAACTGTTTTTT